This TCR beta chain appears in the sequencing data of a study of patients and donors after allogeneic stem cell transplantation (dated by TCRdb to about 2020). Comment on this clonotype: Which antigen it targets is not known. Base-call qualities are not available, and no considerably larger clone is one nucleotide away.

V lost 5 bases and J lost 2 bases, and the count of bases not matched to a germline gene is 20. CDR3 length: 20 amino acids, cysteine to phenylalanine. Only the CDR3 region is kept as DNA, spanning 60 bases read in frame from base 1. Via the germline V gene (reference sequence), CDR1 is MNHEY and CDR2 SMNVEV. The library was built by means of RT-PCR. For sequencing, a NextSeq 550 was employed. TCRdb reworked the public reads: Q25 trimming with fastp, MiXCR clone assembly, productive beta chains retained. Each entry is one CDR3 protein sequence, shown with its most common DNA and genes. This sample is represented by hundreds of thousands of distinct CDR3 sequences; approximately 16% of them were singletons. 6% to 8% of the sample is in the top ten clones.

The chain links TRBV27 with TRBJ2-2; TRBD1 aligns with 7 central bases. Sequenced sample: blood, either unsorted or a sorted T cell fraction (not recorded which). The TCR sequence derives from a human donor who was either an allogeneic HSCT recipient or a stem cell or donor lymphocyte infusion donor (not recorded which). It is not recorded whose cells these are; they may come from a transplant donor. This receptor has the CDR3 CASSPNYLGQLLPNTGELFF. The DNA sequence is given as TGTGCCAGCAGTCCGAATTATCTGGGACAGCTCCTACCTAACACCGGGGAGCTGTTTTTT.